This TCR beta chain was observed in a study of T-cell reconstitution after alpha-beta-depleted transplantation in children. This clonotype was detected many times. The authors prepared the TCRbeta library with unique molecular identifiers. TCRdb reprocessed the PCR reads with MiXCR, giving one entry per CDR3 protein. The top ten hold less than 5% of the sample, which has about 610,000 distinct CDR3 sequences, about 10% seen once. This CDR3 spans 15 amino acids. The ends were cut back, 11 bases at V and 2 bases at J, with 19 bases in the middle. The starting material was PBMCs from the stem cell graft donor, obtained from the stem cell graft. The chain joins TRBV12-3 or TRBV12-4 to TRBJ2-1; D is tentatively TRBD1 or TRBD2 (5 bases each). The TCR sequence derives from a human donor who donated a stem cell graft to a child with acute myeloid leukemia. The CDR3 protein is CACGVWDEAYNEQFF. CDR3 DNA sequence: TGTGCCTGCGGCGTTTGGGACGAGGCCTACAATGAGCAGTTCTTC.